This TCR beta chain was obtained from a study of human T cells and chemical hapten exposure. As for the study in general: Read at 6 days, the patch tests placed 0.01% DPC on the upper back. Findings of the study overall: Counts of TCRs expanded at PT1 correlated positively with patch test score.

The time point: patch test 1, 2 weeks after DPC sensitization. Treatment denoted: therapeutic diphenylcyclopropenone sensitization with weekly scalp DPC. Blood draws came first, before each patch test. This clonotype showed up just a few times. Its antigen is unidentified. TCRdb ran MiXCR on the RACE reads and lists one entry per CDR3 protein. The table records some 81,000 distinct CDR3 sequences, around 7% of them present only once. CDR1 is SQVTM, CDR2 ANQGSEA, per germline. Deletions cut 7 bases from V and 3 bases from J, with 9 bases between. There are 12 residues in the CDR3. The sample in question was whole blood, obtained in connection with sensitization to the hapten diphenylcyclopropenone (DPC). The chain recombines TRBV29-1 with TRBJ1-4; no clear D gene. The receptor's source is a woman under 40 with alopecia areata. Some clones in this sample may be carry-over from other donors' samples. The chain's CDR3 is CSARLANEKLFF. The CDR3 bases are TGCAGCGCCAGATTAGCTAATGAAAAACTGTTTTTT.